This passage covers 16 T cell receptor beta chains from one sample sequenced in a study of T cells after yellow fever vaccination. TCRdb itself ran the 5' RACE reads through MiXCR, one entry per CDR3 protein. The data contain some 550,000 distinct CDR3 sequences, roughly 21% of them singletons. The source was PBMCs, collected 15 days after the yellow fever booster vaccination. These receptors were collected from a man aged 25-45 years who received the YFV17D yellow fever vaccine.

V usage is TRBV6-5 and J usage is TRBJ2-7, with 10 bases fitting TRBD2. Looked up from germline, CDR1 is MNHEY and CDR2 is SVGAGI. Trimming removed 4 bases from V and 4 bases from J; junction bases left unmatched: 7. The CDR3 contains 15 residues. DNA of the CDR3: TGTGCCAGCAGTTCAGAAGCGGGAGGGGAATACGAGCAGTACTTC. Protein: CASSSEAGGEYEQYF.

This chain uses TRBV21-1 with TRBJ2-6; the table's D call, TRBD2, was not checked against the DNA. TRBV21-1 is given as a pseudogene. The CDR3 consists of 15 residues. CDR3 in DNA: TGTGCCAGCAGCAAGGGAGGATCTGGGGCCAACGTCCTGACTTTC. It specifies CASSKGGSGANVLTF.

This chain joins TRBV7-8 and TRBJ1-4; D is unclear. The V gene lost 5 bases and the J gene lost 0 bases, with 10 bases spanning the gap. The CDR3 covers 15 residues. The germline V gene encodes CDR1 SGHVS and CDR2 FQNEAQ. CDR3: CASSRGGTTNEKLFF. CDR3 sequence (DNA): TGTGCCAGCAGCCGTGGAGGGACAACTAATGAAAAACTGTTTTTT.

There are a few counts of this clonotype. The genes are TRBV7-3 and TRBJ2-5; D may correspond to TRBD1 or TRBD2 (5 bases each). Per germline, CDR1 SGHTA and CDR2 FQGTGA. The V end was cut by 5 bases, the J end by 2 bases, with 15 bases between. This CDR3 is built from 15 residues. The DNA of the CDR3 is TGTGCCAGCAGCGAATCCGGGACCCCGCAAGAGACCCAGTACTTC. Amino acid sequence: CASSESGTPQETQYF.

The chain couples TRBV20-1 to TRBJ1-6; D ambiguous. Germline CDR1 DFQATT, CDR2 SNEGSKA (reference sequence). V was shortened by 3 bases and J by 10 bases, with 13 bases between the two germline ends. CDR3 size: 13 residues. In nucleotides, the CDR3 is TGCAGTGCTAGGTTGCGGGTTCGGTCACCCCTCCACTTT. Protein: CSARLRVRSPLHF.

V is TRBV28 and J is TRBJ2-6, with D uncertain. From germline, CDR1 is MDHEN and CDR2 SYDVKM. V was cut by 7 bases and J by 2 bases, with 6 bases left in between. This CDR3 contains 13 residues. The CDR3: CASTRAGANVLTF. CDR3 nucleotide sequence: TGTGCCAGCACTCGAGCTGGGGCCAACGTCCTGACTTTC.

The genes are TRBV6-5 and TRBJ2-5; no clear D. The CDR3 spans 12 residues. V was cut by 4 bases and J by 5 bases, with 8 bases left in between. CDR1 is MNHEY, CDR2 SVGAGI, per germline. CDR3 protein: CASSSTLETQYF. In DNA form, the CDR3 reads TGTGCCAGCAGTTCCACACTTGAGACCCAGTACTTC.

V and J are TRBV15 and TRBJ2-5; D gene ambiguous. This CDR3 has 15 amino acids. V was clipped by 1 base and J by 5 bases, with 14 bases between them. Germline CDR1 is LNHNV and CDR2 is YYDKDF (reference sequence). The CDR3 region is CATSRARPDQETQYF. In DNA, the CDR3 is TGTGCCACCAGCAGAGCCCGACCCGATCAGGAGACCCAGTACTTC. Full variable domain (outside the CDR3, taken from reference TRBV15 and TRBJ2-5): DAMVIQNPRYQVTQFGKPVTLSCSQTLNHNVMYWYQQKSSQAPKLLFHYYDKDFNNEADTPDNFQSRRPNTSFCFLDIRSPGLGDTAMYLCATSRARPDQETQYFGPGTRLLVL.

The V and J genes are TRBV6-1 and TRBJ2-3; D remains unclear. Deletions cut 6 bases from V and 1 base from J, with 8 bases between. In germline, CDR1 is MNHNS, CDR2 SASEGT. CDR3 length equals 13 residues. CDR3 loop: CASRIRRTDTQYF. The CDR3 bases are TGTGCCAGCAGGATAAGGCGCACAGATACGCAGTATTTT.

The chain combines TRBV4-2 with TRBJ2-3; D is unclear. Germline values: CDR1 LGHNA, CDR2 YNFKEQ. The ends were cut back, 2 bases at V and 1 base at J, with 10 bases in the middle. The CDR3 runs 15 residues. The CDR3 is CASSQRGFRTDTQYF. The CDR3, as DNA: TGTGCCAGCAGCCAACGTGGTTTCCGCACAGATACGCAGTATTTT.

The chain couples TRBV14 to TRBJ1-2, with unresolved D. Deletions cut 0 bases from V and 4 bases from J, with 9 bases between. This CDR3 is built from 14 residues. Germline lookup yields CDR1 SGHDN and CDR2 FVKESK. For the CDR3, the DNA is TGTGCCAGCAGCCAAGATCTGGAGAGCTATGGCTACACCTTC. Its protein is CASSQDLESYGYTF. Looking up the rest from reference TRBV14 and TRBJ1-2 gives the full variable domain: EAGVTQFPSHSVIEKGQTVTLRCDPISGHDNLYWYRRVMGKEIKFLLHFVKESKQDESGMPNNRFLAERTGGTYSTLKVQPAELEDSGVYFCASSQDLESYGYTFGSGTRLTVV.

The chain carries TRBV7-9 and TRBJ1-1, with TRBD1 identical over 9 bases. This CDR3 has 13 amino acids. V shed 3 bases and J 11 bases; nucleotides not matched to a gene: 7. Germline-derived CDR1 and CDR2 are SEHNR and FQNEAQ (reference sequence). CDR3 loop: CASSFSRDRDAFF. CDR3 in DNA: TGTGCCAGCAGCTTTTCCCGGGACAGGGACGCTTTCTTT.

CDR3 sequence reads: CASGLSGPLSYNEQFF. CDR3 DNA sequence: TGTGCTAGTGGTTTGTCAGGGCCCCTTTCCTACAATGAGCAGTTCTTC. The chain recombines TRBV12-5 with TRBJ2-1; possible D gene TRBD1, 5 bases. This CDR3 spans 16 amino acids. Germline loops: CDR1 LGHNT, CDR2 FRNRAP. The V end lost 2 bases, the J end lost 1 base, and 12 bases lay between the germline ends.

The CDR3 nucleotides are TGTGCCAGCAGTTACTCGAGACAGCGGCTAGAGACCCAGTACTTC. Translated, it gives CASSYSRQRLETQYF. The chain has TRBV6-5 and TRBJ2-5; the D gene could be TRBD1 or TRBD2 (5 bases each). V lost 0 bases and J 4 bases, leaving 12 bases between the germline ends. Germline V gene lookup returns CDR1 MNHEY and CDR2 SVGAGI. CDR3 size: 15 residues.

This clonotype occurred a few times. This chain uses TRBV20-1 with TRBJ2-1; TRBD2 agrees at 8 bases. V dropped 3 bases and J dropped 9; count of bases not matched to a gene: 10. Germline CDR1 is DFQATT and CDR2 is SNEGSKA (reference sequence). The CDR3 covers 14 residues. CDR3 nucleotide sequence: TGCAGTGCTAGCCCACTAGCGGCTATGGGTGAGCAGTTCTTC. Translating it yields CSASPLAAMGEQFF.

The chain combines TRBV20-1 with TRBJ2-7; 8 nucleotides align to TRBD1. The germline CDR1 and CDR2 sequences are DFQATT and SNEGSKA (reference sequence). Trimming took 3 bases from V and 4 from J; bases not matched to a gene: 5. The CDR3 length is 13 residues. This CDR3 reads CSASTTGVYEQYF. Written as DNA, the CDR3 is TGCAGTGCTAGTACGACAGGGGTTTACGAGCAGTACTTC.